Each of the 12 T cell receptor beta chains below was sequenced from the same sample in a study of CD8+CD57+ T cells in acquired aplastic anemia. Using genomic DNA as the template, TCR beta VDJ and CDR3 profiling was carried out. TCRdb reprocessed the reads with MiXCR, giving one entry per CDR3 protein. The top ten clones hold over 35% of a sample with approximately 250,000 distinct CDR3 sequences, less than 85% of them seen once. Patients picked for sequencing had shown CD8+CD57+ cell expansion detected by flow cytometry. Sequenced input: sorted CD4+, CD8+, or CD8+CD57+ T cells (not recorded which) from PBMCs. These receptor sequences come from a human donor with aplastic anemia.

For this clonotype: The junction and the germline gene differ at one end; a read error may be behind it. This rearrangement joins TRBV7-3 to TRBJ2-5, with D possibly matching TRBD2 (6 bases). Germline V CDR1 and CDR2: SGHTA, FQGTGA. This CDR3 has 14 amino acids. The CDR3 spells CACEVAAGPETQYF. The CDR3 DNA follows: TGTGCCTGCGAGGTAGCGGCGGGCCCCGAGACCCAGTATTTC.

A note on this clonotype: Germline and junction disagree at one end, which may indicate a read error. The chain employs TRBV7-9 and TRBJ2-1; D tentatively fits TRBD1 or TRBD2 (6 bases each). Germline V gives CDR1 SEHNR, CDR2 FQNEAQ (reference sequence). The CDR3 covers 16 residues. CDR3 protein: CASSYEGIGGRNEQFF. The DNA for the CDR3 is TGCGCCAGCAGCTATGAGGGAATAGGGGGGAGAAATGAGCAGTTCTTC.

With regard to this clonotype: Given the absence of the conserved phenylalanine or tryptophan at the CDR3 end, a read error is likely. It is unclear where the CDR3 begins or ends on the DNA, so no DNA is shown, and the CDR3 is as TCRdb lists it. This rearrangement joins TRBV9 to TRBJ2-3; TRBD2 is taken as the D call from the table, unchecked against the DNA. From its first to its last residue, the CDR3 has 13 amino acids. Germline V gene data show CDR1 as SGDLS and CDR2 as YYNGEE. This CDR3 reads CASSEGANTQYFV.

The CDR3 bases are TGTGCCAGCAGTGGAGGGCCCAGCGATGAGCAGTACGTC. Amino acids: CASSGGPSDEQYV. The chain has TRBV6-4 and TRBJ2-7; possibly TRBD2 for D (5 bases). CDR3 length equals 13 residues. Germline V gene lookup returns CDR1 MRHNA and CDR2 SNTAGT. Trimming took 4 bases from V and 7 from J, leaving 14 bases between them.

Turning to this clonotype: Sequence at one end of the junction differs from germline and may be a read error. The chain recombines TRBV7-8 with TRBJ2-1; possibly TRBD1 for D (7 bases). CDR1 and CDR2 (germline): SGHVS, FQNEAQ. This CDR3 is built from 15 residues. The DNA for the CDR3 is TGTGCCACCAGCATGGAAGGACAGGCGGACTATGAGCACTTCTTC. Its translation: CATSMEGQADYEHFF.

The gene calls are TRBV2 and TRBJ2-1; D may correspond to TRBD1 or TRBD2 (6 bases each). The V end lost 8 bases, the J end lost 16 bases, and 30 bases lay between the germline ends. Germline V lookup: CDR1 SNHLY, CDR2 FYNNEI. The CDR3 has 15 residues. CDR3 bases: TGTGCCAGCGGGGACGGGGGCACAGCCTCCAATGATTATTTCTTC. Its protein is CASGDGGTASNDYFF.

This clonotype was detected only once. One end of the junction does not line up with germline, which may come from a read error. The chain links TRBV7-3 to TRBJ1-1; D may be TRBD1 (6 bases). The CDR3 is made up of 15 amino acids. In germline, CDR1 is SGHTA, CDR2 FQGTGA. The CDR3 DNA sequence: TGTGCCAGCAGCTTAGGCCTTACAGGGAACGCTGAAGCTTTCTTT. Residues: CASSLGLTGNAEAFF.

In this sample, this clonotype turned up once. Germline is not matched at one junction end, which may reflect a read error. This chain links TRBV9 with TRBJ1-5; possibly TRBD1 for D (6 bases). Germline assignment: CDR1 SGDLS and CDR2 YYNGEE. The CDR3 extends over 15 amino acids. CDR3 in DNA: TGCGCCAGCAGCCAAGGGGGATCGGGACGTCAGCCCCAGCATTTT. This gives the protein CASSQGGSGRQPQHF.

The chain recombines TRBV7-2 with TRBJ1-6; the D is unclear. This CDR3 has 16 amino acids. V gave up 0 bases and J gave up 5 bases, with 11 bases separating them. Germline V gene data show CDR1 as SGHTA and CDR2 as FQGNSA. The CDR3 is CASSLAEGPDNSPLHF. CDR3 coding DNA: TGTGCCAGCAGCTTAGCGGAGGGTCCCGATAATTCACCCCTCCACTTT.

J is TRBJ2-1 and V is TRBV7-3; TRBD2 matches 9 bases. Germline V lookup: CDR1 SGHTA, CDR2 FQGTGA. The CDR3 has 16 residues. Losses at the gene ends were 6 bases for V and 12 bases for J; bases not matched to a gene: 18. The CDR3 loop reads CASSSSGTWGRRAQFF. The CDR3 bases are TGTGCCAGCAGTTCTAGCGGGACCTGGGGAAGGAGAGCGCAGTTCTTC.

Worth noting for this clonotype: The junction does not match germline at one end; this may be a read error. The chain has TRBV7-2 and TRBJ2-5; 7 positions agree with TRBD2. The CDR3 has 15 amino acids. Germline CDR1 is SGHTA and CDR2 is FQGNSA. This chain's CDR3 is CASSLGLSGEDTQYF. DNA for the CDR3: TGTGCCAGTAGTTTAGGACTCAGCGGGGAAGATACCCAGTACTTC.

The V gene is TRBV2, the J gene TRBJ2-1, with a weak D call TRBD1 (6 bases). The J call could be wrong; TRBJ2-3 is a better fit for the DNA end. Looked up from germline, CDR1 is SNHLY and CDR2 is FYNNEI. CDR3 size: 13 residues. The CDR3 sequence is CASRDGGTHEQYF. CDR3 sequence (DNA): TGTGCCAGCAGGGATGGGGGCACCCATGAGCAGTATTTT.